Listed below are T cell receptor beta chains from one sample, sequenced in a study of OX40 agonist ivuxolimab in advanced cancers. Using immunoSEQ multiplex PCR, the repertoire was profiled, and TCRdb retains in-frame clones only, with some absent. Found here are fewer than 70,000 clones, less than 95% of them singletons; the top ten hold 12%. The source was CD4+ or CD8+ T cells sorted from blood, collected in a trial of the OX40 agonist ivuxolimab. Every receptor here comes from an adult with an advanced solid tumor such as melanoma, head and neck, liver or kidney cancer. Both conserved end residues are part of each CDR3. Only some rows state a clone size, as once, few, many or a class for expanded clones.

abundance: .; v_gene: TRBV6-6; j_gene: TRBJ2-7; CDR3aa: CASSYVMRTGGFEQYF
abundance: .; v_gene: TRBV28; j_gene: TRBJ2-2; CDR3aa: CASSLTGTSGELFF
abundance: .; v_gene: TRBV9; j_gene: TRBJ2-3; CDR3aa: CASSVGRGSTDTQYF
abundance: .; v_gene: TRBV4-2; j_gene: TRBJ2-2; CDR3aa: CASSQEDVGLASPGGGELFF
abundance: .; v_gene: TRBV6-6; j_gene: TRBJ2-1; CDR3aa: CASSYLSGDAAEQFF
abundance: .; v_gene: TRBV19; j_gene: TRBJ2-1; CDR3aa: CASTPESSSYNEQFF
abundance: .; v_gene: TRBV29-1; j_gene: TRBJ2-7; CDR3aa: CSVTDFSYEQYF
abundance: .; v_gene: TRBV7-8; j_gene: TRBJ2-3; CDR3aa: CASSHERGLWRNTDTQYF
abundance: .; v_gene: TRBV6-5; j_gene: TRBJ2-3; CDR3aa: CASSYAGTSSTDTQYF
abundance: .; v_gene: TRBV27; j_gene: TRBJ2-7; CDR3aa: CASSWAGTGSREQYF
abundance: .; v_gene: TRBV11-2; j_gene: TRBJ1-5; CDR3aa: CASSLGPQQPQHF
abundance: .; v_gene: TRBV6-1; j_gene: TRBJ2-7; CDR3aa: CASRVAREGNEQYF
abundance: .; v_gene: TRBV7-3; j_gene: TRBJ2-7; CDR3aa: CASSLNGAGGPNEQYF
abundance: .; v_gene: TRBV4-1; j_gene: TRBJ2-2; CDR3aa: CASSQDRVLTGELFF
abundance: .; v_gene: TRBV9; j_gene: TRBJ2-7; CDR3aa: CASSPGLGSYEQYF
abundance: .; v_gene: TRBV6-5; j_gene: TRBJ2-5; CDR3aa: CASMSGTYQETQYF
abundance: .; v_gene: TRBV28; j_gene: TRBJ2-3; CDR3aa: CASSPAAGRTLDTQYF
abundance: .; v_gene: TRBV7-6; j_gene: TRBJ1-1; CDR3aa: CASSSEAGTEAFF
abundance: .; v_gene: TRBV7-9; j_gene: TRBJ2-1; CDR3aa: CASSETLAGVSYNEQFF
abundance: .; v_gene: TRBV5-1; j_gene: TRBJ2-3; CDR3aa: CASFGGIADTQYF
abundance: .; v_gene: TRBV11-2; j_gene: TRBJ2-7; CDR3aa: CASSQGASGTYEQYF
abundance: .; v_gene: TRBV11-2; j_gene: TRBJ2-2; CDR3aa: CASSLLGNTGELFF
abundance: .; v_gene: TRBV15; j_gene: TRBJ2-1; CDR3aa: CATSRDLGAGGPPYNEQFF
abundance: .; v_gene: TRBV5-1; j_gene: TRBJ2-1; CDR3aa: CASSQTELYYNEQFF
abundance: .; v_gene: TRBV6-6; j_gene: TRBJ2-1; CDR3aa: CASSYGSGVYNEQFF
abundance: once; v_gene: TRBV6-5; j_gene: TRBJ2-7; CDR3aa: CASSRTGSDEQYF
abundance: .; v_gene: TRBV5-4; j_gene: TRBJ2-7; CDR3aa: CASSLEGGRGNEQYF
abundance: .; v_gene: TRBV27; j_gene: TRBJ2-1; CDR3aa: CASSLNTPYNEQFF
abundance: .; v_gene: TRBV28; j_gene: TRBJ1-5; CDR3aa: CASSLYFSGAGSNQPQHF
abundance: .; v_gene: TRBV7-9; j_gene: TRBJ2-3; CDR3aa: CASSPTGSDTQYF